The 27 T cell receptor beta chains presented below share a single source sample, sequenced in a study of cytomegalovirus exposure and HLA in healthy donors. Amplification used 60 Vbeta primers and 13 Jbeta primers. The assay was immunoSEQ multiplex PCR, and TCRdb's table has in-frame clones only and misses some. This table holds about 200,000 clones, 76% found once. Sequencing was carried out using PBMCs. The receptors stem from a man between 18 and 35 years old in good health and CMV-seronegative.

The table lists this clone with a count of one. This chain links TRBV27 with TRBJ2-7; 7 bases align to TRBD1. Germline CDR1 and CDR2: MNHEY and SMNVEV (reference sequence). J was trimmed by 3 bases and V by 4 bases; bases with no gene match: 3. The CDR3 is made up of 13 amino acids. The CDR3 protein is CASSWGQLYEQYF. As DNA, the CDR3 is TGTGCCAGCAGTTGGGGACAGCTCTACGAGCAGTACTTC.

The rearrangement uses TRBV28 and TRBJ1-2; 7 nucleotides agree with TRBD1. This CDR3 comprises 14 residues. V lost 3 bases to trimming and J lost 8 bases; unmatched junction nucleotides: 9. Germline V lookup: CDR1 MDHEN, CDR2 SYDVKM. CDR3 in DNA: TGTGCCAGCAGTTTCGGTCAACAGACAGGGGGCTACACCTTC. It is translated as CASSFGQQTGGYTF.

The CDR3 is CASTKVGGTDTQYF. The CDR3 DNA is TGTGCCAGCACAAAGGTCGGGGGCACAGATACGCAGTATTTT. The V call is TRBV27, the J call TRBJ2-3; possibly TRBD2 for D (5 bases). The germline V gene encodes CDR1 MNHEY and CDR2 SMNVEV (reference sequence). The CDR3 runs to 14 residues. V was clipped by 7 bases and J by 1 base, with 12 bases between them.

V and J are TRBV6-5 and TRBJ2-1; 10 bases are shared with TRBD2. Germline CDR1 reads MNHEY; CDR2 reads SVGAGI. The junction had 7 bases not matched to a gene; V was cut back by 0 bases and J by 8 bases. The CDR3 runs to 16 residues. The CDR3 nucleotides read TGTGCCAGCAGTTACTCGGGGCTAGCGGGAGTAGATGAGCAGTTCTTC. This gives the protein CASSYSGLAGVDEQFF.

This chain uses TRBV28 with TRBJ2-5; D might be TRBD2 (6 bases). The V and J ends lost 6 bases and 4 bases respectively, with 12 bases between them. The V gene's germline CDR1 is MDHEN and CDR2 SYDVKM. This CDR3 comprises 13 residues. CDR3 in amino acids: CASSPSAPETQYF. For the CDR3, the DNA is TGTGCCAGCAGCCCTAGCGCACCAGAGACCCAGTACTTC.

This clone was picked up a small number of times. The chain couples TRBV7-9 to TRBJ2-7; tentative D call: TRBD1 (5 bases). Between the trimmed V and J ends, which lost 1 base and 6 bases, there was a span of 10 bases. The germline V gene has CDR1 SEHNR and CDR2 FQNEAQ (reference sequence). CDR3 length: 13 amino acids. CDR3 bases: TGTGCCAGCAGCTTAGTGGCAGGGCCCGAGCAGTACTTC. Protein sequence: CASSLVAGPEQYF.

V is TRBV7-8 and J is TRBJ2-6; no clear D. In germline, CDR1 is SGHVS, CDR2 FQNEAQ. The germline V and J ends were trimmed by 5 bases and 4 bases, with 9 bases remaining between them. The CDR3 spans 14 residues. The CDR3 bases are TGTGCCAGCAGCCCAGTCGCCGGGGCCAACGTCCTGACTTTC. It yields the protein CASSPVAGANVLTF.

The gene calls are TRBV7-2 and TRBJ1-5, with D maybe TRBD1 (6 bases). Germline CDR1 and CDR2: SGHTA and FQGNSA. Trimming shortened V by 4 bases and J by 2 bases, and 15 bases separated the two germline ends. The CDR3 covers 16 residues. CDR3 DNA: TGTGCCAGCAGCTCACGGGGGGGCACAGGCAATCAGCCCCAGCATTTT. This sequence encodes CASSSRGGTGNQPQHF.

Turning to this clone: At one end, the junction sequence differs from germline, possibly due to a read error. The V gene is TRBV18, the J gene TRBJ2-2, with unresolved D. Germline V gene lookup returns CDR1 KGHSH and CDR2 LQKENI. This CDR3 is built from 16 residues. CDR3 coding DNA: TGTGCCAGCTCACCACCGGCAGGCGCTAACATCGGGGAGCTGTTTTTT. It yields the protein CASSPPAGANIGELFF.

The chain links TRBV7-2 to TRBJ2-7; D not certain. The CDR3 is 13 amino acids. The ends were cut back, 1 base at V and 6 bases at J, with 10 bases in the middle. Per germline, CDR1 SGHTA and CDR2 FQGNSA. Here the CDR3 reads CASSLGAVSEQYF. In DNA form, the CDR3 reads TGTGCCAGCAGCTTAGGGGCAGTTTCCGAGCAGTACTTC.

The chain joins TRBV2 to TRBJ2-5; perhaps TRBD1 as D (5 bases). The CDR3 runs to 13 residues. Trimming shortened V by 5 bases and J by 4 bases, and 11 bases separated the two germline ends. The germline CDR1 and CDR2 sequences are SNHLY and FYNNEI. The CDR3 region is CASSRQSGETQYF. The DNA for the CDR3 is TGTGCCAGCAGTAGACAGTCGGGAGAGACCCAGTACTTC.

The genes are TRBV10-3 and TRBJ2-7; 13 bases align to TRBD2. TRBJ2-1 explains the end of the DNA better; the J call may be wrong. The germline gives CDR1 ENHRY, CDR2 SYGVKD. The CDR3 runs 15 residues. This chain's CDR3 is CAIYSGTSGTNEQFF. CDR3 DNA sequence: TGTGCCATATACTCCGGGACTAGCGGGACTAATGAGCAGTTCTTC.

J is TRBJ2-2 and V is TRBV7-9; 8 nucleotides line up with TRBD1. The junction had 1 base not matched to a gene; V was cut back by 3 bases and J by 4 bases. The CDR3 totals 14 residues. Germline V gene lookup returns CDR1 SEHNR and CDR2 FQNEAQ (reference sequence). The DNA of the CDR3 is TGTGCCAGCAGCTTTACAGGGGGCACCGGGGAGCTGTTTTTT. Translating gives CASSFTGGTGELFF.

This clone turned up a few times. This rearrangement joins TRBV7-9 to TRBJ2-3; D is perhaps TRBD2 (5 bases). V lost 1 base to trimming and J lost 6 bases, with 11 bases between them. The length of the CDR3 is 14 residues. The germline V gene encodes CDR1 SEHNR and CDR2 FQNEAQ (reference sequence). Written as DNA, the CDR3 is TGTGCCAGCAGCTTAGGCGGGTTGTATGATACGCAGTATTTT. Translated: CASSLGGLYDTQYF.

In DNA, the CDR3 is TGTGCCAGCAGTACCGCAGGGTCCTATGGCTACACCTTC. Amino acids: CASSTAGSYGYTF. J is TRBJ1-2 and V is TRBV28; a weak D match, TRBD1 (5 bases). The V gene lost 5 bases and the J gene lost 4 bases, with 11 bases spanning the gap. CDR1 MDHEN and CDR2 SYDVKM come from the germline V gene. This CDR3 has 13 residues.

The chain couples TRBV15 to TRBJ2-3; 8 bases fit TRBD1. V lost 1 base to trimming and J lost 4 bases; unmatched junction nucleotides: 7. CDR1 is LNHNV and CDR2 is YYDKDF in the germline V gene (reference sequence). The CDR3 consists of 16 residues. Written as DNA, the CDR3 is TGTGCCACCAGCAGAGGGACAGGGCAAGCGGCAGATACGCAGTATTTT. This translates into CATSRGTGQAADTQYF. Filled out from reference TRBV15 and TRBJ2-3, the complete variable domain reads DAMVIQNPRYQVTQFGKPVTLSCSQTLNHNVMYWYQQKSSQAPKLLFHYYDKDFNNEADTPDNFQSRRPNTSFCFLDIRSPGLGDTAMYLCATSRGTGQAADTQYFGPGTRLTVL.

About this clone: A read error may account for a junction end that differs from germline. This chain uses TRBV15 with TRBJ2-2; 7 bases align to TRBD1. The germline CDR1 and CDR2 sequences are LNHNV and YYDKDF (reference sequence). The length of the CDR3 is 15 residues. The DNA for the CDR3 is TGTGCCACCAGCGGAGACAGGGTCGGGACCGGGGAGCTGTTTTTT. As protein: CATSGDRVGTGELFF.

This clone has just a few counts. The rearrangement uses TRBV25-1 and TRBJ2-2, with TRBD1 identical over 8 bases. CDR3 length: 17 amino acids. Germline V gene data show CDR1 as MGHDK and CDR2 as SYGVNS. The junction had 8 bases not matched to a gene; V was cut back by 4 bases and J by 1 base. The CDR3 sequence: CASSGAGGSRNTGELFF. The CDR3 DNA sequence: TGTGCCAGCAGTGGGGCAGGGGGCTCGCGGAACACCGGGGAGCTGTTTTTT.

A remark on this clone: A read error may account for a junction end that differs from germline. The V and J genes are TRBV7-7 and TRBJ2-4; D perhaps matches TRBD1 (7 bases). The CDR3 runs to 18 residues. CDR1 SSHAT and CDR2 FNYEAQ come from the germline V gene (reference sequence). The CDR3 here is CASSLGRSGGKTKNIQYF. In nucleotides, the CDR3 is TGTGCTAGCAGCTTAGGACGATCAGGGGGGAAAACCAAAAACATTCAGTACTTC.

The chain couples TRBV5-1 to TRBJ2-1; 10 bases map to TRBD2. From germline, CDR1 is SGHRS and CDR2 YFSETQ. The junction had 8 bases not matched to a gene; V was cut back by 5 bases and J by 9 bases. The CDR3 is made up of 14 amino acids. CDR3: CASSRAGGFSEQFF. The CDR3 DNA follows: TGCGCCAGCAGTCGAGCGGGAGGGTTTAGTGAGCAGTTCTTC. The full variable domain, in which reference TRBV5-1 and TRBJ2-1 provide the parts outside the CDR3, is KAGVTQTPRYLIKTRGQQVTLSCSPISGHRSVSWYQQTPGQGLQFLFEYFSETQRNKGNFPGRFSGRQFSNSRSEMNVSTLELGDSALYLCASSRAGGFSEQFFGPGTRLTVL.

This rearrangement joins TRBV29-1 to TRBJ2-1, with 11 bases identical to TRBD2. The CDR3 runs 15 residues. Germline V gene sequence: CDR1 SQVTM, CDR2 ANQGSEA. V lost 6 bases, J lost 9 bases, and 13 bases stayed unmatched. In DNA, the CDR3 is TGCAGCGTCACCACCCCTAGCGGGAGGACTGGTGAGCAGTTCTTC. Translation gives CSVTTPSGRTGEQFF.

J is TRBJ2-1 and V is TRBV25-1, with D possibly matching TRBD1 (5 bases). Germline V gene lookup returns CDR1 MGHDK and CDR2 SYGVNS. Trimming pared 5 bases from V and 4 bases from J, leaving 15 bases between. The CDR3 sequence is 15 residues long. CDR3 residues: CASSRQLGRYNEQFF. CDR3 in DNA: TGTGCCAGCAGTCGACAGCTTGGACGTTACAATGAGCAGTTCTTC.

This clone showed up just a few times. V usage is TRBV21-1 and J usage is TRBJ2-7; the table names TRBD1, a call not compared with the DNA. TRBV21-1 is a recognized pseudogene. The CDR3 has 18 amino acids. The CDR3 coding sequence is TGTGCCAGCAGCTTAAAGGAGGGGACAGGGGATCCTCCCTACGAGCAGTACTTC. This translates into CASSLKEGTGDPPYEQYF.

This clone was seen a few times. The chain combines TRBV7-9 with TRBJ2-6; tentative D call: TRBD2 (7 bases). This CDR3 is built from 17 residues. CDR1 SEHNR and CDR2 FQNEAQ come from the germline V gene (reference sequence). Deletions cut 5 bases from V and 2 bases from J, with 16 bases between. CDR3 coding DNA: TGTGCCAGCAGCCGTCTAGGGGGGGATCCTGGGGCCAACGTCCTGACTTTC. Amino acid sequence: CASSRLGGDPGANVLTF.

This chain joins TRBV6-1 and TRBJ1-5, with D maybe TRBD1 (6 bases). Trimming took off 6 bases at V and 3 bases at J, with 12 bases between the two ends. The CDR3 covers 14 residues. Germline CDR1 and CDR2: MNHNS and SASEGT. CDR3 bases: TGTGCCAGCAGCCGGGGGGGGCCCAATCAGCCCCAGCATTTT. Translated: CASSRGGPNQPQHF.

The chain employs TRBV6-5 and TRBJ2-1, with 10 bases lining up with TRBD1. The length of the CDR3 is 16 residues. Germline assignment: CDR1 MNHEY and CDR2 SVGAGI. J lost 4 bases, V lost 0 bases, and 3 bases had no gene match. CDR3 DNA sequence: TGTGCCAGCAGTTACTCGTGGACAGGGGGGTACAATGAGCAGTTCTTC. Its protein is CASSYSWTGGYNEQFF.

The genes are TRBV6-6 and TRBJ2-7; D might be TRBD1 (7 bases). Germline V gives CDR1 MNHNY, CDR2 SVGAGI (reference sequence). Trimming stripped 6 bases from V and 3 bases from J, with 15 bases between. The CDR3 length is 14 residues. CDR3 bases: TGTGCCAGCAGCGACGCGGGACAGTTCTACGAGCAGTACTTC. Its translation: CASSDAGQFYEQYF.